The next 6 T cell receptor beta chains were all read from a single sample in a study of blood T cell repertoires in COVID-19. Clones were sequenced by immunoSEQ multiplex PCR, and TCRdb holds only the in-frame ones, with some missing. This table has fewer than 350,000 clones, almost 90% appearing once. The source material was PBMCs or T cells enriched from blood (not recorded which). Receptor source: a woman aged 30 to 39 who had been exposed to COVID-19.

V gene TRBV19 combines with J gene TRBJ2-2; the D gene is possibly TRBD2 (5 bases). V lost 7 bases and J lost 1, with 10 bases in between. In germline, CDR1 is LNHDA, CDR2 SQIVND (reference sequence). The CDR3 is 14 amino acids. DNA for the CDR3: TGTGCCAGTAAGCCCAGCGGGAACACCGGGGAGCTGTTTTTT. This sequence encodes CASKPSGNTGELFF.

DNA for the CDR3: TGTGCCTGGAGCAATTTGGGGGGGGGAGAGACCCAGTACTTC. It yields the protein CAWSNLGGGETQYF. The chain has TRBV30 and TRBJ2-5, with TRBD2 matching 7 bases. V was clipped by 3 bases and J by 4 bases; unmatched bases: 8. Looked up from germline, CDR1 is GTSNPN and CDR2 is SVGIG (reference sequence). The CDR3 has 14 amino acids. Filled out from reference TRBV30 and TRBJ2-5, the complete variable domain reads SQTIHQWPATLVQPVGSPLSLECTVEGTSNPNLYWYRQAAGRGLQLLFYSVGIGQISSEVPQNLSASRPQDRQFILSSKKLLLSDSGFYLCAWSNLGGGETQYFGPGTRLLVL.

CDR3 sequence reads: CASSPPTTGNYEQYF. CDR3 bases: TGTGCCAGCTCACCACCGACGACAGGGAACTACGAGCAGTACTTC. J is TRBJ2-7 and V is TRBV18; 7 nucleotides agree with TRBD1. V lost 0 bases to trimming and J lost 3 bases; unmatched junction nucleotides: 5. Germline V gene sequence: CDR1 KGHSH, CDR2 LQKENI. The CDR3 spans 15 residues.

This chain links TRBV10-1 with TRBJ1-1, with D unresolved. Germline CDR1 and CDR2: WNHNN and SYGVQD (reference sequence). V was pared by 4 bases and J by 9 bases, with 15 bases between. The CDR3 length is 13 residues. The CDR3, as DNA: TGCGCCAGCAGTGCCAACCGGCAGGATCAAGCTTTCTTT. This encodes CASSANRQDQAFF.

The V gene is TRBV2, the J gene TRBJ2-7; 10 bases are a match to TRBD1. The CDR3 is 16 residues long. Germline lookup yields CDR1 SNHLY and CDR2 FYNNEI. Germline trimming cut 5 bases from V and 0 bases from J; bases unmatched to any gene: 7. CDR3: CASSRARDRGSYEQYF. DNA of the CDR3: TGTGCCAGCAGTCGCGCCAGGGACAGGGGCTCCTACGAGCAGTACTTC.

The V and J genes are TRBV6-4 and TRBJ1-1; a possible D gene is TRBD1 (6 bases). From germline, CDR1 is MRHNA and CDR2 SNTAGT. This CDR3 has 11 residues. Between the trimmed V and J ends, which lost 10 bases and 9 bases, there was a span of 15 bases. The CDR3 loop reads CANAQGLKAFF. DNA of the CDR3: TGTGCCAACGCTCAGGGGTTGAAAGCTTTCTTT.